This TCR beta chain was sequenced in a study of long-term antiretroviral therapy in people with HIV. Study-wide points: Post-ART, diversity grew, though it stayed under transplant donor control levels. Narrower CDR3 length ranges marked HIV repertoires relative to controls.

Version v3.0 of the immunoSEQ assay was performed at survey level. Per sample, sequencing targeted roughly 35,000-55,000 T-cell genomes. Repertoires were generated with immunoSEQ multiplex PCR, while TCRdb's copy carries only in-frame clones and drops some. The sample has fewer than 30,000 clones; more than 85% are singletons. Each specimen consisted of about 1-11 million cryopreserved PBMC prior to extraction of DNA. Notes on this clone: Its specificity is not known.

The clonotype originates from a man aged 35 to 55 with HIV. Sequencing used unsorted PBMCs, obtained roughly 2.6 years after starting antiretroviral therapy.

Written as DNA, the CDR3 is TGTGCCAGCAGCTTGTCGGGGGGCTACGAGCAGTACTTC. Translating gives CASSLSGGYEQYF. This chain uses TRBV5-4 with TRBJ2-7; 7 bases fit TRBD2. The CDR3 runs 13 residues. V lost 1 base to trimming and J lost 3 bases; unmatched junction nucleotides: 1. Germline V gene lookup returns CDR1 SGHNT and CDR2 YYREEE (reference sequence).